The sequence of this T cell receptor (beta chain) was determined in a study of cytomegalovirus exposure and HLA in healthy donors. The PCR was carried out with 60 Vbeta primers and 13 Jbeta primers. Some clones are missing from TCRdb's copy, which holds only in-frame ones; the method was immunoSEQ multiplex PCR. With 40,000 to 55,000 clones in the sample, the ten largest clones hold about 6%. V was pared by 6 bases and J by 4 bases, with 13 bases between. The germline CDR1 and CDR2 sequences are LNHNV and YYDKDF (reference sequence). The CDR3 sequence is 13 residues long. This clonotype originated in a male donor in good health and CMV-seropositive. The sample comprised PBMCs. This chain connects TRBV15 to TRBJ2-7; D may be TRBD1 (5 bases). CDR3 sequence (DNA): TGTGCCACCAGAAGGGGCGAGGAGTACGAGCAGTACTTC. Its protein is CATRRGEEYEQYF.